This TCR beta chain was recorded in a study of T cell responses to AZD1222 COVID-19 vaccine. General study findings and limits: Compared with day 0, the breadth and depth of the Spike-specific TCR repertoire rose significantly after two doses of AZD1222.

Concerning this clone itself: Its antigen is currently unknown.

TCRdb keeps only in-frame clones here, not all; method: immunoSEQ multiplex PCR. Of 140,000 to 150,000 clones in the sample, about 90% were seen once. The sequences come from peripheral blood, collected 28 days after the second dose of the MenACWY control vaccine. The sequence was collected from an adult who received the MenACWY meningococcal vaccine as a control.

CDR3 bases: TGTGCCAGCAGCCCCCCTCTCAGGGGGCAGGGCACCGGGGAGCTGTTTTTT. Its translation is CASSPPLRGQGTGELFF. This chain uses TRBV7-2 with TRBJ2-2; TRBD1 matches 8 bases. Germline V gives CDR1 SGHTA, CDR2 FQGNSA. V lost 5 bases and J lost 4; bases outside the gene matches: 12. The CDR3 runs 17 residues.